This TCR beta chain derives from a study of post-analysis software for immune sequencing data. Study as a whole: There were relapsing-remitting, secondary progressive and progressive-relapsing multiple sclerosis among the disease courses included. Study findings and constraints: Multiple sclerosis was associated with a significant reduction in normalized Chao1 diversity relative to controls. F measure grouped same-batch samples tightly together.

Unique molecular identifiers were present in the TCR beta cDNA libraries. A population of roughly 0.85 to 11 million T cells gave rise to roughly 0.5 million cDNA molecules. Each CDR3 protein gets one entry after TCRdb re-called the PCR reads with MiXCR. The table has some 700,000 distinct CDR3 sequences, 55% to 60% seen once. This clonotype was seen a few times. Its antigen is not known. The TCR comes from a girl aged 2-10 years with multiple sclerosis. The specimen was blood.

The DNA of the CDR3 is TGTGCCAGCAGCTTAAATAGCGGGGGTGCCCAGTACTTC. Its translation: CASSLNSGGAQYF. The chain couples TRBV11-3 to TRBJ2-5; TRBD2 matches 9 bases. Germline V gene sequence: CDR1 SGHNT, CDR2 YENEEA. The CDR3 is 13 amino acids. V gave up 2 bases and J gave up 9 bases; unmatched junction bases: 4.